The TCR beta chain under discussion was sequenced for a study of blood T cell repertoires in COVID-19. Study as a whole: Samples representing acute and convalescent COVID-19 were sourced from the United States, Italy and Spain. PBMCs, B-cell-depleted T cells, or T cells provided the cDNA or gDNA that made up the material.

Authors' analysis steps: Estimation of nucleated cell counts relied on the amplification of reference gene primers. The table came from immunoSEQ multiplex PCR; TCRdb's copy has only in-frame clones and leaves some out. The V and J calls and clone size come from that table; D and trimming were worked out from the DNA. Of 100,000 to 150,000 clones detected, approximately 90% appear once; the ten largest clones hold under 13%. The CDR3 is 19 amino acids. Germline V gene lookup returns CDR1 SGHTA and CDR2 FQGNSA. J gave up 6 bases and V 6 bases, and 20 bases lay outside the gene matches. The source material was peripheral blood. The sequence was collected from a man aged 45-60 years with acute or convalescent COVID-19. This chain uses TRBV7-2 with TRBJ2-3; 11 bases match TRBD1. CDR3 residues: CASRLGTGGYAGIGDTQYF. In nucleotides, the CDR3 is TGTGCCAGCAGATTGGGGACAGGGGGGTATGCGGGAATAGGGGATACGCAGTATTTT.